What follows are 18 T cell receptor beta chains derived from one specimen sequenced in a study of low-dose radiotherapy and immunotherapy resistance in tumors. Gene-specific TRAV and TRBV primers were used for first-strand cDNA, covering alpha and beta chains. Amplification, which lasted roughly 20 PCR cycles, used a constant-region primer and V-primer adapter to amplify TCRs. One entry per CDR3 protein, called by TCRdb with MiXCR from the reads. Found here are just over 14,000 distinct CDR3 sequences, under 55% of them singletons; the top ten hold about 4%. The receptor source for this set is a human donor with advanced metastatic prostate, ovarian, gallbladder or colorectal cancer (not recorded which). This table probably holds off-target reads from a library built for another chain.

CDR3 sequence reads: CATSRDQDTQYF. The DNA for the CDR3 is TGTGCCACTTCTAGAGACCAAGATACGCAGTATTTT. This chain links TRBV15 with TRBJ2-3; D remains ambiguous. V lost 9 bases and J 5 bases, leaving 12 bases between the germline ends. Germline V gene sequence: CDR1 LNHNV, CDR2 YYDKDF (reference sequence). The CDR3 spans 12 residues.

This sequence joins TRBV4-1 and TRBJ2-1, with 7 nucleotides matching TRBD2. Germline V CDR1 and CDR2: MGHRA, YSYEKL. The CDR3 has 16 residues. J lost 7 bases, V lost 2 bases, and 11 bases had no gene match. CDR3 DNA sequence: TGCGCCAGCAGCCAATACGGACTAGTGTCGGTTAATGAGCAGTTCTTC. Protein sequence: CASSQYGLVSVNEQFF.

This clonotype was recorded only once. The junction departs from germline at one end; a sequencing error may be responsible. The J gene is TRBJ1-6, the V gene TRBV13, with unresolved D. In germline, CDR1 is PRHDT, CDR2 FYEKMQ (reference sequence). The CDR3 is 15 residues long. The DNA of the CDR3 is TGTGCAATGAGAGAGACCCTTACCAATGCGGGCAAATCAACCTTT. It codes for CAMRETLTNAGKSTF.

The chain employs TRBV7-9 and TRBJ1-5; TRBD1 might be the D (6 bases). Trimming cost V 8 bases and J 0 bases, with 14 bases left between them. The germline V gene has CDR1 SEHNR and CDR2 FQNEAQ (reference sequence). This CDR3 contains 15 residues. The CDR3 DNA follows: TGTGCCAGCCAAGGGACACCTTATAGCAATCAGCCCCAGCATTTT. Amino acids: CASQGTPYSNQPQHF.

The genes are TRBV11-2 and TRBJ2-2, with a weak D call TRBD1 (6 bases). The germline CDR1 and CDR2 sequences are SGHAT and FQNNGV. Trimming shortened V by 3 bases and J by 7 bases, and 12 bases separated the two germline ends. The CDR3 contains 14 residues. The CDR3 sequence is CASSLGQVVGELFF. In DNA form, the CDR3 reads TGTGCCAGCAGCTTGGGACAAGTTGTCGGGGAGCTGTTTTTT.

J is TRBJ2-4 and V is TRBV6-4; possibly TRBD2 for D (5 bases). V lost 1 base and J 0 bases, leaving 10 bases between the germline ends. The CDR3 is 16 amino acids. Germline V lookup: CDR1 MRHNA, CDR2 SNTAGT. CDR3 region: CASSDYERIAKNIQYF. Written as DNA, the CDR3 is TGTGCCAGCAGTGACTATGAGCGGATAGCCAAAAACATTCAGTACTTC.

The chain joins TRBV5-1 to TRBJ2-7; no clear D gene. The CDR3 covers 12 residues. V lost 2 bases to trimming and J lost 6 bases, with 9 bases between them. Per the germline V gene, CDR1 is SGHRS and CDR2 is YFSETQ. DNA for the CDR3: TGCGCCAGCAGCTTAACAGTGGGCGAGCAGTACTTC. It yields the protein CASSLTVGEQYF.

This sequence joins TRBV30 and TRBJ2-2, with 7 bases matching TRBD1. From germline, CDR1 is GTSNPN and CDR2 SVGIG (reference sequence). The CDR3 has 16 amino acids. V was clipped by 4 bases and J by 1 base; unmatched bases: 9. The CDR3 DNA reads TGTGCCTGGACAATAATGGGGACAGTGAACACCGGGGAGCTGTTTTTT. Protein sequence: CAWTIMGTVNTGELFF.

The chain carries TRBV2 and TRBJ1-3; D is undetermined. The CDR3 has 14 amino acids. The germline gives CDR1 SNHLY, CDR2 FYNNEI. Trimming left V 2 bases short and J 2 bases short, with 7 bases between. Here the CDR3 DNA reads TGTGCCAGCAGTGAACTAGGGCCTGGAAACACCATATATTTT. Its protein product is CASSELGPGNTIYF.

The rearrangement links TRBV5-1 to TRBJ2-2; D may be TRBD1 (5 bases). Trimming shortened V by 2 bases and J by 6 bases, and 20 bases separated the two germline ends. Per germline, CDR1 SGHRS and CDR2 YFSETQ. This CDR3 has 17 amino acids. The CDR3 reads CASSLDVPSQGSGELFF. The CDR3 nucleotides are TGCGCCAGCAGCTTAGACGTACCATCCCAGGGTTCCGGGGAGCTGTTTTTT. Filled out from reference TRBV5-1 and TRBJ2-2, the complete variable domain reads KAGVTQTPRYLIKTRGQQVTLSCSPISGHRSVSWYQQTPGQGLQFLFEYFSETQRNKGNFPGRFSGRQFSNSRSEMNVSTLELGDSALYLCASSLDVPSQGSGELFFGEGSRLTVL.

J is TRBJ2-1 and V is TRBV11-2; no clear D. Trimming shortened V by 5 bases and J by 10 bases, and 12 bases separated the two germline ends. This CDR3 has 12 amino acids. Per the germline V gene, CDR1 is SGHAT and CDR2 is FQNNGV. The CDR3 DNA reads TGTGCCAGCAGCCCTCAAGGCCTAGAGCAGTTCTTC. This sequence encodes CASSPQGLEQFF.

This clonotype has just a few counts. At one end, the junction sequence differs from germline, possibly due to a read error. This chain joins TRBV6-1 and TRBJ2-1; D is ambiguous. The CDR3 is made up of 14 amino acids. The germline gives CDR1 MNHNS, CDR2 SASEGT. The chain's CDR3 is CASAEGSSFNEQFF. The CDR3 nucleotides are TGTGCCAGCGCCGAAGGGTCCTCCTTCAATGAGCAGTTCTTC.

The gene calls are TRBV7-2 and TRBJ2-2, with D perhaps given as TRBD1 or TRBD2 (5 bases each). This CDR3 comprises 13 residues. Trimming left V 6 bases short and J 6 bases short, with 11 bases between. Germline-derived CDR1 and CDR2 are SGHTA and FQGNSA. The chain's CDR3 is CASRLGVSGELFF. CDR3 in DNA: TGTGCCAGCAGACTAGGGGTTTCCGGGGAGCTGTTTTTT.

This chain links TRBV2 with TRBJ2-7, with 7 bases identical to TRBD1. Germline lookup yields CDR1 SNHLY and CDR2 FYNNEI. The V and J ends lost 3 bases and 3 bases, in that order; junction bases with no gene match: 2. There are 13 residues in the CDR3. Here the CDR3 reads CASSEQGVYEQYV. The CDR3 coding sequence is TGTGCCAGCAGTGAGCAGGGGGTCTACGAGCAGTACGTC.

This clonotype appeared a few times. The chain links TRBV7-8 to TRBJ2-7, with a weak D call TRBD1 (6 bases). Germline V gene lookup returns CDR1 SGHVS and CDR2 FQNEAQ. CDR3 size: 15 residues. Deletions cut 2 bases from V and 2 bases from J, with 13 bases between. DNA for the CDR3: TGTGCCAGCAGCTTAAGAGGTGGGGGCACCTACGAGCAGTACTTC. This gives the protein CASSLRGGGTYEQYF.

This chain uses TRBV19 with TRBJ2-7; 8 bases align to TRBD2. Germline lookup yields CDR1 LNHDA and CDR2 SQIVND (reference sequence). The CDR3 runs to 17 residues. V lost 2 bases and J lost 2; bases outside the gene matches: 11. The CDR3 nucleotides are TGTGCCAGTAGTATATTAGCGGGACGAAACGTAGCCTACGAGCAGTACTTC. This codes for CASSILAGRNVAYEQYF.

V is TRBV5-4 and J is TRBJ2-1; 7 nucleotides agree with TRBD2. Germline loops: CDR1 SGHNT, CDR2 YYREEE (reference sequence). The CDR3 spans 16 residues. Unmatched junction bases numbered 13, after V lost 5 bases and J lost 5 bases. The CDR3 spells CASRGGGVSFNNEQFF. In nucleotides, the CDR3 is TGTGCCAGCAGGGGGGGAGGGGTCAGTTTCAACAATGAGCAGTTCTTC.

The V gene is TRBV14, the J gene TRBJ1-5; D is unresolved. Trimming left V 1 base short and J 3 bases short, with 10 bases between. The germline CDR1 and CDR2 sequences are SGHDN and FVKESK. This CDR3 spans 15 amino acids. The CDR3 nucleotides read TGTGCCAGCAGCCAAGCATGGGCAGTCAATCAGCCCCAGCATTTT. Encoded protein: CASSQAWAVNQPQHF. Complete variable domain (other parts from reference TRBV14 and TRBJ1-5): EAGVTQFPSHSVIEKGQTVTLRCDPISGHDNLYWYRRVMGKEIKFLLHFVKESKQDESGMPNNRFLAERTGGTYSTLKVQPAELEDSGVYFCASSQAWAVNQPQHFGDGTRLSIL.